The 29 T cell receptor beta chains reported below all come from one sample, sequenced in a study of CD8+ T cells in alopecia areata. Markers including CD4, CD8alpha, NKG2D and NKG2ACE guided sorting of pooled cutaneous lymph node cells. Investigators isolated RNA and reverse transcribed it into cDNA to act as the sequencing template. TCRdb's table, derived via immunoSEQ multiplex PCR, lists solely in-frame clones and lacks some. The repertoire consists of more than 250,000 clones, none detected only once. The sequenced material came from CD4+ T cells sorted from a lymph node. Receptors were obtained from a C3H/HeJ mouse with alopecia areata. The mice in this strain carry MHC haplotype H2-k.

As regards this clone: Mouse gene names apply. The CDR3 goes on 4 residues after the read ends, and that part is filled in from the germline J gene. The V call is TRBV14, the J call TRBJ2-2; TRBD1 agrees at 8 bases. This CDR3 is 15 amino acids long. Germline lookup yields CDR1 SGHDT and CDR2 FRDEAV. With V trimmed by 4 bases and J by 1 base, 3 bases remained unmatched. The DNA read from the CDR3 is TGTGCCAGCAGTCCAGGGGGCATAAACACCGGG. Protein: CASSPGGINTG. The CDR3 reads in full as CASSPGGINTGQLYF.

In this sample, this clone turned up a few times. Gene names denote mouse genes. The read ends 4 residues shy of where the CDR3 ends; the end is completed using the germline J gene. This chain links TRBV5 with TRBJ1-1, with a tentative D call TRBD1 (5 bases). This CDR3 comprises 12 residues. Germline assignment: CDR1 LGHNA and CDR2 YNLKQL (reference sequence). The CDR3 bases that were read are TGTGCCAGCAGCAAACAGGAGACA. Amino acids: CASSKQET. The full CDR3 reads CASSKQETEVFF.

This clone was found a few times. The genes and germline here are from mouse. The CDR3 is cut off 4 residues early in the read; its end comes from the germline J gene. This sequence joins TRBV1 and TRBJ2-5; 12 bases fit TRBD2. V was clipped by 2 bases and J by 2 bases; unmatched bases: 5. The CDR3 consists of 17 residues. Germline V gene sequence: CDR1 NSQYPW, CDR2 LRSPGD (reference sequence). The CDR3 sequence: CTCSAIGTGGFQDTQYF. The sequenced part of the CDR3 DNA is TGCACCTGCAGTGCAATAGGGACTGGGGGGTTCCAAGAC.

This clone was detected a few times. Gene names refer to mouse genes. The same CDR3 can be traced to other DNA sequences in this sample. Incomplete CDR3 DNA: TGCACCTGCAGTGGGCAGGGAAACACA. As protein: CTCSGQGNT. The whole CDR3 reads CTCSGQGNTEVFF. The chain recombines TRBV1 with TRBJ1-1; a possible D gene is TRBD1 (5 bases). The read is 4 residues too short to cover the CDR3 end, so that end is filled in from the germline J gene. From germline, CDR1 is NSQYPW and CDR2 LRSPGD (reference sequence). The length of the CDR3 is 13 residues. The V end was cut by 4 bases, the J end by 1 base, with 7 bases between.

The table lists this clone with many counts. Gene names and germline match the mouse. The read gets to within 4 residues of the CDR3 end, and the germline J gene fills in the rest. Distinct nucleotide sequences in the sample also encode this CDR3. The rearrangement uses TRBV1 and TRBJ2-2; 7 nucleotides agree with TRBD2. The CDR3 spans 16 residues. CDR1 and CDR2 (germline): NSQYPW, LRSPGD (reference sequence). V lost 1 base to trimming and J lost 0 bases; unmatched junction nucleotides: 2. The CDR3 loop is CTCSAGLGTNTGQLYF. The CDR3 DNA, read in part, is TGCACCTGCAGTGCAGGACTGGGTACAAACACCGGG.

For this clone: Genes here carry mouse names. Read sequence stops 4 residues before the CDR3 end, and the germline J gene provides the missing end. This chain uses TRBV13-1 with TRBJ2-7; 8 bases match TRBD2. Germline assignment: CDR1 NSHNY and CDR2 SYGAGN. This CDR3 comprises 15 residues. CDR3 amino acids: CASSVSGGSPYEQYF. CDR3 bases read: TGTGCCAGCAGTGTGTCTGGGGGGTCCCCTTAT.

Concerning this clone itself: Mouse germline and gene names are used. This chain's CDR3 is CAWSQGLGGFAEQFF. The CDR3 DNA, read in part, is TGTGCCTGGAGCCAGGGACTGGGGGGTTTTGCT. This chain joins TRBV31 and TRBJ2-1; 12 nucleotides match TRBD2. The read ends 4 residues shy of where the CDR3 ends; the end is completed using the germline J gene. This CDR3 spans 15 amino acids. V trimming: 3 bases; J trimming: 6 bases; junction bases outside the gene matches: 6. Germline V gene sequence: CDR1 GKSSPN, CDR2 SITVG.

On this clone: Any gene name here is a mouse gene name. The DNA ends 4 residues before the CDR3 does, and the rest of the CDR3 is filled in from the germline J gene. The sample carries other DNA sequences with the same CDR3. This chain links TRBV13-1 with TRBJ2-3; D is unclear. Trimming left V 2 bases short and J 0 bases short, with 7 bases between. This CDR3 has 14 residues. Germline V gene data show CDR1 as NSHNY and CDR2 as SYGAGN. The CDR3: CASSDWFSAETLYF. The sequenced part of the CDR3 DNA is TGTGCCAGCAGTGACTGGTTTAGTGCAGAA.

This clone was seen a few times. Genes and germline come from the mouse. From the germline J gene comes the end of the CDR3, since the read stops 4 residues before it. The V call is TRBV13-1, the J call TRBJ2-2, with TRBD2 matching 8 bases. The CDR3 has 13 amino acids. The germline V gene has CDR1 NSHNY and CDR2 SYGAGN. J was trimmed by 3 bases and V by 7 bases; bases with no gene match: 2. The CDR3 DNA, read in part, is TGTGCCAGCCAGACTGGGGACACCGGG. This codes for CASQTGDTG. In full, the CDR3 is CASQTGDTGQLYF.

Points on this clone: Gene and germline names: mouse. The read ends 4 residues before the CDR3 terminus; that terminus is restored from the germline J gene. This sequence joins TRBV13-2 and TRBJ2-5, with unresolved D. Deletions cut 2 bases from V and 2 bases from J, with 6 bases between. Germline loops: CDR1 NNHNN, CDR2 SYGAGS (reference sequence). There are 13 residues in the CDR3. Here the CDR3 reads CASGELGQDTQYF. Partial CDR3 DNA: TGTGCCAGCGGTGAATTGGGCCAAGAC.

On this clone: The genes and germline here are from mouse. The read terminates 4 residues ahead of where the CDR3 ends, so the germline J gene completes it. The gene calls are TRBV13-1 and TRBJ2-1; the match to TRBD2 covers 8 bases. From germline, CDR1 is NSHNY and CDR2 SYGAGN. This CDR3 has 15 residues. The CDR3 reads CASSDNWGSRAEQFF. The sequenced CDR3 bases are TGTGCCAGCAGTGATAACTGGGGGTCGAGGGCT.

Comments on this clone: Mouse gene names and germline throughout. With the read ending 4 residues before the CDR3 end, the germline J gene is used to fill in that end. This CDR3 is also generated by other DNA sequences in the sample. The rearrangement joins TRBV13-1 to TRBJ1-2; D not certain. The CDR3 runs 13 residues. Between the trimmed V and J ends, which lost 5 bases and 0 bases, there was a span of 8 bases. Germline CDR1 NSHNY, CDR2 SYGAGN. The DNA read from the CDR3 is TGTGCCAGCAGGGCCACTGCAAACTCC. Its translation is CASRATANS. The CDR3 in full is CASRATANSDYTF.

This clone appeared a few times. Germline and genes: mouse. Read data end 4 residues before the CDR3 end; the end is taken from the germline J gene. This sample includes further DNA sequences coding for the same CDR3. This chain uses TRBV5 with TRBJ2-2; 8 bases map to TRBD2. This CDR3 has 16 amino acids. Germline V lookup: CDR1 LGHNA, CDR2 YNLKQL (reference sequence). Unmatched junction bases numbered 2, after V lost 1 base and J lost 1 base. CDR3 bases read: TGTGCCAGCAGCCAAGCTACTGGGGGAAACACCGGG. This codes for CASSQATGGNTG. The entire CDR3 sequence reads CASSQATGGNTGQLYF.

A note on this clone: Any gene name here is a mouse gene name. Sequencing ends 4 residues short of the CDR3 end; the germline J gene provides the rest. Other DNA sequences in the same sample also yield this CDR3. This sequence joins TRBV3 and TRBJ2-5; 11 nucleotides line up with TRBD2. Trimming at V came to 3 bases and at J to 2 bases, leaving 4 bases not matched to a gene. The CDR3 is made up of 16 amino acids. The V gene's germline CDR1 is SNHLY and CDR2 FYNGKV (reference sequence). CDR3: CASSLGTGGGQDTQYF. The sequenced part of the CDR3 DNA is TGTGCCAGCAGCTTGGGGACTGGGGGTGGCCAAGAC.

Regarding this clone: The gene symbols are mouse symbols. The read gets to within 4 residues of the CDR3 end, and the germline J gene fills in the rest. The chain links TRBV31 to TRBJ1-2; D gene unclear. Germline loops: CDR1 GKSSPN, CDR2 SITVG. V was pared by 3 bases and J by 0 bases, with 8 bases between. The CDR3 extends over 13 amino acids. CDR3 residues: CAWRLSANSDYTF. The CDR3 DNA, read in part, is TGTGCCTGGAGGCTCAGTGCAAACTCC.

This clone was counted a few times. The genes are named according to mouse. Read coverage stops 4 residues before the CDR3 terminus; the germline J gene supplies the remainder. The sample contains more than one DNA sequence encoding this CDR3. The rearrangement links TRBV13-2 to TRBJ2-3; 10 bases are a match to TRBD2. V was pared by 2 bases and J by 3 bases, with 3 bases of the junction left unmatched. This CDR3 has 15 residues. Germline loops: CDR1 NNHNN, CDR2 SYGAGS (reference sequence). Here the CDR3 reads CASGENWGGAETLYF. The CDR3 DNA, read in part, is TGTGCCAGCGGTGAAAACTGGGGGGGAGCAGAA.

In its sample, this clone was seen a few times. Germline and genes here are mouse. CDR3 loop: CASSDGQGSQNTLYF. CDR3 bases read: TGTGCCAGCAGTGATGGGCAGGGCAGTCAAAAC. The chain is built from TRBV13-1 and TRBJ2-4, with a tentative D call TRBD1 (5 bases). The read ends 4 residues before the CDR3 terminus; that terminus is restored from the germline J gene. The CDR3 totals 15 residues. Germline loops: CDR1 NSHNY, CDR2 SYGAGN. The V and J ends lost 0 bases and 0 bases respectively, with 8 bases between them.

To note about this clone: Genes and germline are mouse. The sequence runs out 3 residues before the end of the CDR3; the remainder is reconstructed from the germline J gene. Distinct nucleotide sequences in the sample also encode this CDR3. The chain links TRBV1 to TRBJ1-6, with TRBD1 as a possible D gene (5 bases). TRBJ1-6 has ORF status, its function being uncertain. Germline V gives CDR1 NSQYPW, CDR2 LRSPGD (reference sequence). Trimming took off 1 base at V and 4 bases at J, with 8 bases between the two ends. The CDR3 spans 15 residues. The CDR3 spells CTCSAGGAYNSPLYF. CDR3 DNA, as far as it was read: TGCACCTGCAGTGCAGGGGGCGCTTATAATTCGCCC.

As concerns this clone: Gene names follow the mouse nomenclature. Read data end 4 residues before the CDR3 end; the end is taken from the germline J gene. The gene calls are TRBV13-3 and TRBJ2-3; TRBD2 matches at 10 bases. V was clipped by 5 bases and J by 3 bases; unmatched bases: 0. This CDR3 has 13 residues. The germline V gene encodes CDR1 NNHDY and CDR2 SYVADS. The CDR3 here is CASRDWGAETLYF. The sequenced part of the CDR3 DNA is TGTGCCAGCAGGGACTGGGGGGCAGAA.

This clone turned up a few times. Gene names are the mouse ones. Other nucleotide sequences in the sample specify the same CDR3. The CDR3 bases that were read are TGTGCCAGCAGCCAAGGGGAGGGAGAC. This gives the protein CASSQGEGD. The complete CDR3 sequence is CASSQGEGDTQYF. This chain uses TRBV5 with TRBJ2-5; no clear D gene. The CDR3 goes on 4 residues after the read ends, and that part is filled in from the germline J gene. CDR1 is LGHNA, CDR2 YNLKQL, per germline (reference sequence). The CDR3 loop spans 13 amino acids.

This clone was seen only a few times. Mouse germline and gene names are used. With the read ending 4 residues before the CDR3 end, the germline J gene is used to fill in that end. The V gene is TRBV5, the J gene TRBJ2-2, with D possibly being TRBD2 (7 bases). The CDR3 length is 16 residues. The germline CDR1 and CDR2 sequences are LGHNA and YNLKQL (reference sequence). V was clipped by 1 base and J by 4 bases, with 13 bases between them. The CDR3 DNA, read in part, is TGTGCCAGCAGCCAAGGGCACGGGGGGCGCACCGGG. This encodes CASSQGHGGRTG. The full CDR3 is CASSQGHGGRTGQLYF.

This clone turned up a few times. Gene names and germline match the mouse. The observed sequence ends 4 residues before the CDR3 terminus, with the missing tail filled in from the germline J gene. J is TRBJ1-2 and V is TRBV5, with D hard to call. The CDR3 totals 13 residues. In germline, CDR1 is LGHNA, CDR2 YNLKQL (reference sequence). The sequenced part of the CDR3 DNA is TGTGCCAGCAGCCAAGAGGAGGGTTCC. Translating it yields CASSQEEGS. The entire CDR3 reads CASSQEEGSDYTF.

This clone has a handful of counts. Gene names are the mouse ones. The read terminates 4 residues ahead of where the CDR3 ends, so the germline J gene completes it. J is TRBJ2-5 and V is TRBV13-1; 7 bases are shared with TRBD2. Germline assignment: CDR1 NSHNY and CDR2 SYGAGN. The V segment lost 4 bases and the J segment 1 base; nucleotides outside the gene matches: 3. The CDR3 is 14 amino acids. The CDR3 loop reads CASSPLGDQDTQYF. CDR3 DNA, as far as it was read: TGTGCCAGCAGTCCTCTGGGGGACCAAGAC.

This clone was recorded a few times. Gene names refer to mouse genes. The read finishes 4 residues shy of the CDR3 end, and the germline J gene is used to complete it. Other nucleotide sequences from this sample produce the same CDR3. The rearrangement joins TRBV13-3 to TRBJ1-2; TRBD1 is a possible D gene (5 bases). Trimming removed 5 bases from V and 0 bases from J, with 11 bases in between. Looked up from germline, CDR1 is NNHDY and CDR2 is SYVADS. The CDR3 is 14 amino acids. The CDR3 protein is CASRRRGANSDYTF. The CDR3 DNA, read in part, is TGTGCCAGCAGGAGGCGGGGGGCAAACTCC.

Of note for this clone: The genes and germline here are from mouse. The read comes to an end 4 residues before the CDR3 does, leaving the germline J gene to fill in the end. This chain links TRBV5 with TRBJ2-1; 7 positions match TRBD1. The CDR3 contains 15 residues. Per germline, CDR1 LGHNA and CDR2 YNLKQL (reference sequence). The sequenced CDR3 bases are TGTGCCAGCAGCCAAGATAACACAGGGGTCGCT. It is translated as CASSQDNTGVA. The full CDR3 protein is CASSQDNTGVAEQFF.

About this clone itself: The gene names here belong to mouse. The missing CDR3 end, 4 residues past where the read stops, is filled in from the germline J gene. The V and J genes are TRBV13-1 and TRBJ2-1; TRBD1 matches at 7 bases. V trimming: 4 bases; J trimming: 4 bases; junction bases outside the gene matches: 8. In germline, CDR1 is NSHNY, CDR2 SYGAGN. This CDR3 has 15 amino acids. The CDR3 sequence is CASSRDRVGYAEQFF. The sequenced CDR3 bases are TGTGCCAGCAGTCGAGACAGGGTTGGATATGCT.

This clone was seen more than once but under ten times. The germline and genes are mouse ones. The observed sequence ends 4 residues before the CDR3 terminus, with the missing tail filled in from the germline J gene. The V call is TRBV1, the J call TRBJ1-2, with D hard to call. The CDR3 covers 12 residues. Germline-derived CDR1 and CDR2 are NSQYPW and LRSPGD (reference sequence). CDR3 DNA (partial): TGCACCTGCAGTGCAGTGGGGAAC. Encoded protein: CTCSAVGN. The whole CDR3 protein reads CTCSAVGNDYTF.

A few counts support this clone. Since a much larger clone is just one base distant, this may be a read error. Mouse gene names apply. The sequenced fragment ends 4 residues before the CDR3 boundary, so the rest is inferred from the germline J gene. The chain joins TRBV13-1 to TRBJ2-5, with 7 bases that match TRBD2. Germline V lookup: CDR1 NSHNY, CDR2 SYGAGN. CDR3 length: 14 amino acids. Unmatched junction bases numbered 2, after V lost 2 bases and J lost 2 bases. The part of the CDR3 DNA that was read is TGTGCCAGCAGTGAGGCTGGGGGCCAAGAC. Residues: CASSEAGGQD. The full CDR3 protein is CASSEAGGQDTQYF.

This clone occurred a few times. The gene names here belong to mouse. Read sequence stops 4 residues before the CDR3 end, and the germline J gene provides the missing end. The chain joins TRBV5 to TRBJ2-1, with 7 positions matching TRBD1. The CDR3 has 14 amino acids. V trimming: 0 bases; J trimming: 6 bases; junction bases outside the gene matches: 2. The V gene's germline CDR1 is LGHNA and CDR2 YNLKQL (reference sequence). CDR3 DNA, as far as it was read: TGTGCCAGCAGCCAAGATGGGGACAGTGCT. Translation gives CASSQDGDSA. The entire CDR3 protein is CASSQDGDSAEQFF.